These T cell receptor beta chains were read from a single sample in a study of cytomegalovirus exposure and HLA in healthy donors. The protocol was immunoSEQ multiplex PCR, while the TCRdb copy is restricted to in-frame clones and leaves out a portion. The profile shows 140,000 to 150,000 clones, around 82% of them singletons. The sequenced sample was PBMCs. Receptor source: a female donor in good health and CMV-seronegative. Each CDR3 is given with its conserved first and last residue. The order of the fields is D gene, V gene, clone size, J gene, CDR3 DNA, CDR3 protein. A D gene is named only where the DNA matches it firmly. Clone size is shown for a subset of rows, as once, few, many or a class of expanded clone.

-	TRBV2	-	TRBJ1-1	TGTGCCCGGGGGACGGTGAACACTGAAGCTTTCTTT	CARGTVNTEAFF
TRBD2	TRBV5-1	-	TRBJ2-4	TGCGCCAGCAGCTTGGTGATTAGCGGGGAAACCAATATAGCCAAAAACATTCAGTACTTC	CASSLVISGETNIAKNIQYF
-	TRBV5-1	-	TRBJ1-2	TGCGCCAGCAGCTTGGGTCCCGGGACAATGGATGGCTACACCTTC	CASSLGPGTMDGYTF
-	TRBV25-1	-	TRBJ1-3	TGTGCCAGCAGTGATCCTAACTCGGGTTATGGAAACACCATATATTTT	CASSDPNSGYGNTIYF
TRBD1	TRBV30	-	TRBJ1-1	TGTGCCTGGTTGGGACAGGCGACGAAAGCTTTCTTT	CAWLGQATKAFF
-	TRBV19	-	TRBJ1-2	TGTGCCAGTAGGCCTAACAGGGCCCAAAACCTGCGGAGTGGCTACACCTTC	CASRPNRAQNLRSGYTF
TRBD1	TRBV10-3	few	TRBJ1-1	TGTGCCTCGGGACAGGGGAACACTGAAGCTTTCTTT	CASGQGNTEAFF
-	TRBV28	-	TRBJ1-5	TGTGCCAGCAGTTCCCACGAGGGAGGGTTGTTTAGCAATCAGCCCCAGCATTTT	CASSSHEGGLFSNQPQHF
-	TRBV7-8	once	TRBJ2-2	TGTGCCAGCAGCTTAGTATCCGGGGCGAACACCGGGGAGCTGTTTTTT	CASSLVSGANTGELFF
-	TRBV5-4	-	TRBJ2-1	TGTGCCAGCAGCTTACAGAACTCCTACAATGAGCAGTTCTTC	CASSLQNSYNEQFF
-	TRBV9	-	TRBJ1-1	TGTGCCAGCAGCGTAGCACAGAACACTGAAGCTTTCTTT	CASSVAQNTEAFF
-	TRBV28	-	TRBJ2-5	TGTGCCAGCAGGACACAGGGCAGGGAGACCCAGTACTTC	CASRTQGRETQYF
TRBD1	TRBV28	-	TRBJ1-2	TGTGCCAGCGATAGAGAGGGGGCTAACTATGGCTACCCCTTC	CASDREGANYGYPF
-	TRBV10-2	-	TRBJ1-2	TGCGCCAGCAGTGAGTCTGCGGGTGACTATGGCTACACCTTC	CASSESAGDYGYTF
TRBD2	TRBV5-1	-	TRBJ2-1	TGCGCCAGCAGCTTTTATCCGAGGGGACTAAACGCTTCGGATGAGCAGTTCTTC	CASSFYPRGLNASDEQFF
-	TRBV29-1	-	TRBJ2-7	TGCAGCGTTGAAGATTATCCTCGGTCCGAGCAGTACTTC	CSVEDYPRSEQYF
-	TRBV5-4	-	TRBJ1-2	TGTGCCAGCAGCTTGGAGGGGGACTATGGCTACCCCTTC	CASSLEGDYGYPF
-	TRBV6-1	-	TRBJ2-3	TGTGCCAGCAGTTGGACAGCTTCAAGCACAGATACGCAGTATTTT	CASSWTASSTDTQYF
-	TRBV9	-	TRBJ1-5	TGTGCCAGCAGCGCGGTCGGGAATCAGCCCCAGCATTTT	CASSAVGNQPQHF
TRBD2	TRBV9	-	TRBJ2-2	TGTGCCAGCAGCGTAGAAGCATCGGGGGGGAGGACCGGGGAGCTGTTTTTT	CASSVEASGGRTGELFF
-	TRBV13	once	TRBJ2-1	TGTGCCAGCAGCTTAGGCCTCTCGGGGAATGAGCAGTTCTTC	CASSLGLSGNEQFF
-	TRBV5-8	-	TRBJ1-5	TGTGCCAGCAGCCTCAGGGACAACCCTTATAGCAATCAGCCCCAGCATTTT	CASSLRDNPYSNQPQHF
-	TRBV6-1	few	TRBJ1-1	TGTGCCAGCAGCTCAGGCAGGGCGAACACTGAAGCTTTCTTT	CASSSGRANTEAFF
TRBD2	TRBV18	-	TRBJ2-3	TGTGCCAGCTCACCTACGAAGGGAGTAGCGGGGGGCCGCACAGATACGCAGTATTTT	CASSPTKGVAGGRTDTQYF
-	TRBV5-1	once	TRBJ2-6	TGCGCCAGCAGCCCCACAGGGACTGGGGCCAACGTCCTGACTTTC	CASSPTGTGANVLTF
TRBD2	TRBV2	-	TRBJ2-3	TGTGCCAGCGCCCCGGTGGCGGGGGGCACAGATACGCAGTATTTT	CASAPVAGGTDTQYF
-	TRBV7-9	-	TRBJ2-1	TGTGCCAGCAGCTCAAACAGCGGGACATCCTACAATGAGCAGTTCTTC	CASSSNSGTSYNEQFF
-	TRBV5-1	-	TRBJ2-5	TGCGCCAGCAGCTTGGCTGGACAGCAAAGCCAAGAGACCCAGTACTTC	CASSLAGQQSQETQYF
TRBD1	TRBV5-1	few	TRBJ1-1	TGCGCCAGCAGCCGACAGGGGGCGGATGCCCAGGGTGAAGCTTTCTTT	CASSRQGADAQGEAFF